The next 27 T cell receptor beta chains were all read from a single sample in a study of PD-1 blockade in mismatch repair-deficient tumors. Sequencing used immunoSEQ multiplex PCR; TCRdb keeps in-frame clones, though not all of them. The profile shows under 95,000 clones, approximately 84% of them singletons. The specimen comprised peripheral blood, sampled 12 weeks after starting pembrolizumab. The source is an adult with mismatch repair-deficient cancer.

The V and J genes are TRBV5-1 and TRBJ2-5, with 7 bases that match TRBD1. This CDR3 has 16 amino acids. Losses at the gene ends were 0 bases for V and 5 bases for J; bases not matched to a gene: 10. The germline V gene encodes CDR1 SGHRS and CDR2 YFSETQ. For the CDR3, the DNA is TGCGCCAGCAGCTTGGGGGACAGACCCGGACGGGAGACCCAGTACTTC. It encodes CASSLGDRPGRETQYF.

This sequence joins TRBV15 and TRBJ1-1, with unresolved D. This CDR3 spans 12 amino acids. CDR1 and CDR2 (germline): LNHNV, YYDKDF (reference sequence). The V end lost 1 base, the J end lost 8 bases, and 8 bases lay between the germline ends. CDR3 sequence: CATSRVKGEAFF. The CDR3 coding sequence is TGTGCCACCAGCAGAGTTAAGGGAGAAGCTTTCTTT.

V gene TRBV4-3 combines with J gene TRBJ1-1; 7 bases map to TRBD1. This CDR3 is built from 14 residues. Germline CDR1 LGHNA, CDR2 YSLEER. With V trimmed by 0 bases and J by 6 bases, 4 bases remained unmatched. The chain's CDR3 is CASSQDRGAAEAFF. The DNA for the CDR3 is TGCGCCAGCAGCCAAGACAGGGGGGCGGCTGAAGCTTTCTTT.

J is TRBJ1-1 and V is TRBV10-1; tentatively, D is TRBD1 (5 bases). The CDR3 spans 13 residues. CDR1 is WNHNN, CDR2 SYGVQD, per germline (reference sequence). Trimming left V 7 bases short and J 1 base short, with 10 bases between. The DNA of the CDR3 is TGCGCCAGCAAACGCAGGGAGAACACTGAAGCTTTCTTT. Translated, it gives CASKRRENTEAFF.

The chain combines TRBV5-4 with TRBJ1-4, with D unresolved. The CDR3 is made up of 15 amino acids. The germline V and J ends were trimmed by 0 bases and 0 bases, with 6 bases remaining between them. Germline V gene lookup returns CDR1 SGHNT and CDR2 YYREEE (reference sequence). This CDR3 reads CASSLGFTTNEKLFF. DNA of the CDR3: TGTGCCAGCAGCTTGGGTTTCACAACTAATGAAAAACTGTTTTTT. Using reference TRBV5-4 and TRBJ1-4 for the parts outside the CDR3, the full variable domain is ETGVTQSPTHLIKTRGQQVTLRCSSQSGHNTVSWYQQALGQGPQFIFQYYREEENGRGNFPPRFSGLQFPNYSSELNVNALELDDSALYLCASSLGFTTNEKLFFGSGTQLSVL.

In DNA form, the CDR3 reads TGTGCCAGCAGCCCCGGGACAGGCTCCTACGAGCAGTACTTC. It yields the protein CASSPGTGSYEQYF. The chain recombines TRBV6-6 with TRBJ2-7, with TRBD1 matching over 8 bases. With V trimmed by 6 bases and J by 0 bases, 4 bases remained unmatched. This CDR3 region has 14 residues. In germline, CDR1 is MNHNY, CDR2 SVGAGI (reference sequence).

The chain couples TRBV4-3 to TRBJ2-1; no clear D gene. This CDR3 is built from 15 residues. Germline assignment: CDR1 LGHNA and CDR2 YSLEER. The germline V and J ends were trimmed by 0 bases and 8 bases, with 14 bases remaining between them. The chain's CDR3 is CASSQEATAPHEQFF. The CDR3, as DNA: TGCGCCAGCAGCCAAGAGGCTACAGCCCCGCATGAGCAGTTCTTC.

This CDR3 is CASSRQDVQETQYF. As DNA, the CDR3 is TGCGCCAGCAGCCGGCAGGATGTACAAGAGACCCAGTACTTC. The chain carries TRBV5-1 and TRBJ2-5; no firm D call. This CDR3 is 14 amino acids long. Looked up from germline, CDR1 is SGHRS and CDR2 is YFSETQ. Trimming took off 4 bases at V and 2 bases at J, with 12 bases between the two ends.

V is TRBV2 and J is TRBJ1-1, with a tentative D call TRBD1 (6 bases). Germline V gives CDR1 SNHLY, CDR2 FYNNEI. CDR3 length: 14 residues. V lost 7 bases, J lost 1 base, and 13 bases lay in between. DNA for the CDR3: TGTGCCAGCATCTCCGGACAGTCGAACACTGAAGCTTTCTTT. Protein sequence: CASISGQSNTEAFF.

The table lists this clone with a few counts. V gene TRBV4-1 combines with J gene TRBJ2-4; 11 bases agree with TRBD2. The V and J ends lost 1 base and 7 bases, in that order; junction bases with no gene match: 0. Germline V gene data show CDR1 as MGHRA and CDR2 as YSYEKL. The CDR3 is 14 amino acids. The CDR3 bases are TGCGCCAGCAGCCAAGGGACTAGCGGGAACATTCAGTACTTC. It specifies CASSQGTSGNIQYF.

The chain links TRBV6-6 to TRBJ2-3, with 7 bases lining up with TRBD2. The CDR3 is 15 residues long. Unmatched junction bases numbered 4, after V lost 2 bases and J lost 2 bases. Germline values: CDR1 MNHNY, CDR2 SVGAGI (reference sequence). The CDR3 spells CASSYGTTTTDTQYF. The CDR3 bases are TGTGCCAGCAGTTACGGGACTACAACCACAGATACGCAGTATTTT.

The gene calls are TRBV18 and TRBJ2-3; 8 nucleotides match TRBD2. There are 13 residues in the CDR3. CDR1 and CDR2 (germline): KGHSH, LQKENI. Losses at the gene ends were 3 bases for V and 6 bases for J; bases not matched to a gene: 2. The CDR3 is CASSPSGIDTQYF. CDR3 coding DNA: TGTGCCAGCTCACCTAGCGGGATTGATACGCAGTATTTT. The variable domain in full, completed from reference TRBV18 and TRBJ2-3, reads NAGVMQNPRHLVRRRGQEARLRCSPMKGHSHVYWYRQLPEEGLKFMVYLQKENIIDESGMPKERFSAEFPKEGPSILRIQQVVRGDSAAYFCASSPSGIDTQYFGPGTRLTVL.

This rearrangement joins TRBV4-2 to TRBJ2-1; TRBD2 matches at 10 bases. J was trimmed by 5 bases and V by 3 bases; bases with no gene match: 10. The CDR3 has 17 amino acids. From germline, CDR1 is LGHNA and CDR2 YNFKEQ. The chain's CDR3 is CASSQSTGTSVNNEQFF. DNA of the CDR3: TGTGCCAGCAGCCAGAGTACCGGGACTAGCGTAAACAATGAGCAGTTCTTC.

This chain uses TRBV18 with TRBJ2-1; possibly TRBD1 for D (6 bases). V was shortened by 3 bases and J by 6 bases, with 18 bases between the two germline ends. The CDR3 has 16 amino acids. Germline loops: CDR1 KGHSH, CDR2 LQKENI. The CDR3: CASSPSTGTVVNEQFF. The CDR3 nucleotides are TGTGCCAGCTCACCTTCGACAGGCACGGTGGTCAATGAGCAGTTCTTC.

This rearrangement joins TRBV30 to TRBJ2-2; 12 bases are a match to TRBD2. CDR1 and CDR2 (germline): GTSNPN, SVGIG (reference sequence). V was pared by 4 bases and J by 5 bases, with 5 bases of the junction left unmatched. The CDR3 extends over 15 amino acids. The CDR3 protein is CAWNGGTSGTGELFF. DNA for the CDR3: TGTGCCTGGAATGGGGGGACTAGCGGGACCGGGGAGCTGTTTTTT.

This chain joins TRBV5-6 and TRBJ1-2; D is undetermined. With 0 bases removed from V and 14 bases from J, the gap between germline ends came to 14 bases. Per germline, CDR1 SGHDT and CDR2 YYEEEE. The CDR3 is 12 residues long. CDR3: CASSLANLSGTF. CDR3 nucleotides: TGTGCCAGCAGCTTGGCCAACCTTAGTGGGACCTTC.

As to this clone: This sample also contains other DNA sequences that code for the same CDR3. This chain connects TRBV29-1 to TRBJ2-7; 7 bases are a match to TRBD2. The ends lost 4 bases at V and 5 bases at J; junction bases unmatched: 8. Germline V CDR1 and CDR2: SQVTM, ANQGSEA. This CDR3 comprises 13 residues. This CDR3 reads CSVVWGGSHEQYF. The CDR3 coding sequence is TGCAGCGTTGTATGGGGCGGGAGCCACGAGCAGTACTTC.

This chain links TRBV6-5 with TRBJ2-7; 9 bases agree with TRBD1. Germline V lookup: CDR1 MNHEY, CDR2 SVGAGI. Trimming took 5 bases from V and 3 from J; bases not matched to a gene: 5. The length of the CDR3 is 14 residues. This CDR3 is CASSKGQGFYEQYF. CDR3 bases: TGTGCCAGCAGTAAGGGACAGGGCTTCTACGAGCAGTACTTC.

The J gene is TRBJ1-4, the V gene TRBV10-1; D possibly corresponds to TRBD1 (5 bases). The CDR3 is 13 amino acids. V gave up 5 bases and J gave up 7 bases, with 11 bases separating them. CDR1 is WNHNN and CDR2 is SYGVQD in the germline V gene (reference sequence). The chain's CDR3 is CASSRDGGEKLFF. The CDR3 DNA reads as TGCGCCAGCAGTCGGGACGGCGGTGAAAAACTGTTTTTT.

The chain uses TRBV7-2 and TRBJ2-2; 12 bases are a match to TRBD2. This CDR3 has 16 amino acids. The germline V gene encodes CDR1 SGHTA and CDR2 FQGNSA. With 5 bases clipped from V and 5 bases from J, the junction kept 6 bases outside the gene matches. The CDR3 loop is CASSLLAGGATGELFF. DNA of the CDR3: TGTGCCAGCAGCCTACTAGCGGGAGGTGCGACCGGGGAGCTGTTTTTT.

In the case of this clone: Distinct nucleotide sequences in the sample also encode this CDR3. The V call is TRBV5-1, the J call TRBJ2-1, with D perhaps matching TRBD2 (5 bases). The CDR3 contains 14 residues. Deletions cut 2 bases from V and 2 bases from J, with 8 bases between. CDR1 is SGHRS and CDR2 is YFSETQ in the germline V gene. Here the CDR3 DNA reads TGCGCCAGCAGCTTAAGCGGAACCTACAATGAGCAGTTCTTC. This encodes CASSLSGTYNEQFF. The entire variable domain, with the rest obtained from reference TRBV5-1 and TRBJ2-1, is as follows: KAGVTQTPRYLIKTRGQQVTLSCSPISGHRSVSWYQQTPGQGLQFLFEYFSETQRNKGNFPGRFSGRQFSNSRSEMNVSTLELGDSALYLCASSLSGTYNEQFFGPGTRLTVL.

The CDR3 nucleotides are TGTGCCAGCAGCTTAATGATTCCCGGACAGCTCCAAGAGACCCAGTACTTC. Translating gives CASSLMIPGQLQETQYF. This sequence joins TRBV7-8 and TRBJ2-5; a weak D match, TRBD1 (6 bases). Trimming pared 2 bases from V and 1 base from J, leaving 17 bases between. The CDR3 sequence is 17 residues long. Germline V lookup: CDR1 SGHVS, CDR2 FQNEAQ.

The CDR3 reads CASGRDGLPYEQYF. DNA of the CDR3: TGTGCCAGCGGACGGGACGGCTTACCCTACGAGCAGTACTTC. V usage is TRBV2 and J usage is TRBJ2-7; possibly TRBD1 or TRBD2 for D (5 bases each). Trimming pared 8 bases from V and 2 bases from J, leaving 16 bases between. CDR1 is SNHLY, CDR2 FYNNEI, per germline. The CDR3 covers 14 residues.

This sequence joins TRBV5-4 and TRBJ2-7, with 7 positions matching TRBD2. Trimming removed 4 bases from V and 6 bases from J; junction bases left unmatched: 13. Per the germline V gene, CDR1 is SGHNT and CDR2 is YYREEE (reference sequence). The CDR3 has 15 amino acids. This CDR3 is CASSPRGGGSGEQYF. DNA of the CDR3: TGTGCCAGCAGCCCAAGAGGTGGCGGGAGTGGCGAGCAGTACTTC.

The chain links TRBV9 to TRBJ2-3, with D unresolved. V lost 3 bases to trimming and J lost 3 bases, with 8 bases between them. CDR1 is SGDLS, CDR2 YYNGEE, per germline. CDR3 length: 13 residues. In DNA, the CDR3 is TGTGCCAGCAGCGACCCTCTAACAGATACGCAGTATTTT. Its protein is CASSDPLTDTQYF.

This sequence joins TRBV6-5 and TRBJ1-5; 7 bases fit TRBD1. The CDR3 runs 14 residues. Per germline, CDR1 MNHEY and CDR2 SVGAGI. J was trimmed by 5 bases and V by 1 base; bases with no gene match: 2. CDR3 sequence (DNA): TGTGCCAGCAGTTACTACAGGGGCCATCAGCCCCAGCATTTT. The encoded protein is CASSYYRGHQPQHF.

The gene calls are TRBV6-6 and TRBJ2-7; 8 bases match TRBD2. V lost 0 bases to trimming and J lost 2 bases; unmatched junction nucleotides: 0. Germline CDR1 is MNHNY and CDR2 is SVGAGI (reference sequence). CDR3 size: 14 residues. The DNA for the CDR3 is TGTGCCAGCAGTTACTCGGGACTAGCCTACGAGCAGTACTTC. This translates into CASSYSGLAYEQYF.